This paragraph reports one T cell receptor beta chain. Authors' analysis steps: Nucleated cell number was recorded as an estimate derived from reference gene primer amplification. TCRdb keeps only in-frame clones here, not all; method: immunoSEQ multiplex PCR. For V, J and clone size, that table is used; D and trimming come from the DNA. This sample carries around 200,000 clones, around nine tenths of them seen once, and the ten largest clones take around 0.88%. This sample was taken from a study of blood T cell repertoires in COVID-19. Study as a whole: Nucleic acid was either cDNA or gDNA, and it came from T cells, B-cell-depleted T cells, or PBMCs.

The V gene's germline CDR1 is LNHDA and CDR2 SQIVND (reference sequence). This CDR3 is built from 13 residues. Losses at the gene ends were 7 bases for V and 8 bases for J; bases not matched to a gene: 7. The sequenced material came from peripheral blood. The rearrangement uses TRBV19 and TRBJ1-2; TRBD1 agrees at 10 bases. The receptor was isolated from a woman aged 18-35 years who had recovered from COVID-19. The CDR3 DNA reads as TGTGCCAGTACTCTGACAGGGGGCGCCGGCTACACCTTC. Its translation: CASTLTGGAGYTF.